This record looks at one T cell receptor (beta chain) sequence and its context. In the original processing: Reference gene primer amplification gave nucleated cell count estimates. Clones were sequenced by immunoSEQ multiplex PCR, and TCRdb holds only the in-frame ones, with some missing. The DNA was the basis for D and trimming; V, J and clone size are from that table. In the table there are about 200,000 clones, around 83% of which are singletons. The germline V gene encodes CDR1 SEHNR and CDR2 FQNEAQ (reference sequence). V was pared by 6 bases and J by 2 bases, with 8 bases of the junction left unmatched. The CDR3 is 15 residues long. The data are from a study of blood T cell repertoires in COVID-19. About the study: The United States, Italy and Spain provided the acute and convalescent COVID-19 samples. PBMCs, B-cell-depleted T cells, or T cells provided the cDNA or gDNA that made up the material.

The Seattle site enrolled patients during active infection and followed them longitudinally. This clonotype was obtained from a woman aged 70-85 years with COVID-19, enrolled during active disease. Sequencing was carried out using peripheral blood. V and J are TRBV7-9 and TRBJ2-5; 8 positions match TRBD1. The chain's CDR3 is CASSYTGTGQETQYF. CDR3 sequence (DNA): TGTGCCAGCAGTTATACCGGGACAGGACAAGAGACCCAGTACTTC.